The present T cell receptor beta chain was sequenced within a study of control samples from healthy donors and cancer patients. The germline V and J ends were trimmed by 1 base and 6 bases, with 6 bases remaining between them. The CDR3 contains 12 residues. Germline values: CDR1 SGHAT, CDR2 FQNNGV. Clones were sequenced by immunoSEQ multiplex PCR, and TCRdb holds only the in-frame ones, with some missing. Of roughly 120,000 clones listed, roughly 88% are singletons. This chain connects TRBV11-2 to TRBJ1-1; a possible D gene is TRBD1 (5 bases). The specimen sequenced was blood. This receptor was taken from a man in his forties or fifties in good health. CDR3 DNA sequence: TGTGCCAGCAGCTTAGGACAGCCTGAAGCTTTCTTT. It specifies CASSLGQPEAFF.